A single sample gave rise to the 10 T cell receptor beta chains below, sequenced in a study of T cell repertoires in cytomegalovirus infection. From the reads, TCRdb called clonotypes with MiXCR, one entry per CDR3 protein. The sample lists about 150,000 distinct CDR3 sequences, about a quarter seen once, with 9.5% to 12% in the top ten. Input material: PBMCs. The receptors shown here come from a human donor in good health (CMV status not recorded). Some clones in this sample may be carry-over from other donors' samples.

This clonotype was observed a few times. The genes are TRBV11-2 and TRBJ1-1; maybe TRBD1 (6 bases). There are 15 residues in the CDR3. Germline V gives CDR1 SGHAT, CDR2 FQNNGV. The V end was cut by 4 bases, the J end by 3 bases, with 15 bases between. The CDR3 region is CASSSGRGGDTEAFF. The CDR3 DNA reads TGTGCCAGCAGCTCCGGTCGAGGGGGGGACACTGAAGCTTTCTTT.

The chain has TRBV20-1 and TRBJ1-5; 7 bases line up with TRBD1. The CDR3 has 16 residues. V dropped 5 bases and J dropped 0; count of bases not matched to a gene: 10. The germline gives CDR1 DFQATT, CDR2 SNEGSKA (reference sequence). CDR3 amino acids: CSAHRGGPYSNQPQHF. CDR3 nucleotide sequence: TGCAGTGCTCACAGGGGCGGCCCTTATAGCAATCAGCCCCAGCATTTT.

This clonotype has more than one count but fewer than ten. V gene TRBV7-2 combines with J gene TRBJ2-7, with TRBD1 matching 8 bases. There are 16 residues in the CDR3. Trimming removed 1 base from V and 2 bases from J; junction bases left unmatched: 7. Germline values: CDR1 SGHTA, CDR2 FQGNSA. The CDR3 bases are TGTGCCAGCAGCTTAGGGGTGACAGGGGCAGCCTACGAGCAGTACTTC. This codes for CASSLGVTGAAYEQYF.

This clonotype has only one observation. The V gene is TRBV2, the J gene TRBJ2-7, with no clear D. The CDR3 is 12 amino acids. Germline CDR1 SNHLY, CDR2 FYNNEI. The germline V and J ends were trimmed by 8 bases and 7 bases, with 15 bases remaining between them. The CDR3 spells CASSGLPGEQYF. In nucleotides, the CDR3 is TGTGCCAGCTCCGGGCTCCCTGGAGAGCAGTACTTC.

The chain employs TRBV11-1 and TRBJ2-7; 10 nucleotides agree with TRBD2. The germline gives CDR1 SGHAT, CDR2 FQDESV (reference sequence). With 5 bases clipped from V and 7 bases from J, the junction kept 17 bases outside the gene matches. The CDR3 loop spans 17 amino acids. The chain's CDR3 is CASSLELAGRAVQEQYF. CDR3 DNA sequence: TGTGCCAGCAGCCTGGAACTAGCGGGAAGGGCGGTCCAAGAGCAGTACTTC.

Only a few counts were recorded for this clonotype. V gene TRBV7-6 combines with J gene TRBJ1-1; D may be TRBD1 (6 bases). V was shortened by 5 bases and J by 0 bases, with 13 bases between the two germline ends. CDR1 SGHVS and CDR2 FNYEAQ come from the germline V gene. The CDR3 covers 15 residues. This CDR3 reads CASSGRGHLNTEAFF. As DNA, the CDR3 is TGTGCCAGCAGCGGTAGGGGACATTTGAACACTGAAGCTTTCTTT.

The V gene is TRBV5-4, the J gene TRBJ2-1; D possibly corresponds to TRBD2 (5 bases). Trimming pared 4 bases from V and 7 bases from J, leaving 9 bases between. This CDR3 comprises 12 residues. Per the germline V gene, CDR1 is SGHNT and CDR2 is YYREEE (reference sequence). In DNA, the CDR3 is TGTGCCAGCAGCCAGCGGAGGAATGAGCAGTTCTTC. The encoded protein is CASSQRRNEQFF.

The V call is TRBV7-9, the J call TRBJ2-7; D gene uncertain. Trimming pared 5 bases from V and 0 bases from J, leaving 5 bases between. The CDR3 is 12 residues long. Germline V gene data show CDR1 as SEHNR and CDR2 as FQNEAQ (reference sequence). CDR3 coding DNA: TGTGCCAGCAGCCCCCCCTCCTACGAGCAGTACTTC. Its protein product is CASSPPSYEQYF.

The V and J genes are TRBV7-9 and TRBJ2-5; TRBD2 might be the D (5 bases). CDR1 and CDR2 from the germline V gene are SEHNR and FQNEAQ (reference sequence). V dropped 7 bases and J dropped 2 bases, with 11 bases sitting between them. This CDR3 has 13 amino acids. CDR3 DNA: TGTGCCAGCAACCCGACGGGACAAGAGACCCAGTACTTC. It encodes CASNPTGQETQYF.

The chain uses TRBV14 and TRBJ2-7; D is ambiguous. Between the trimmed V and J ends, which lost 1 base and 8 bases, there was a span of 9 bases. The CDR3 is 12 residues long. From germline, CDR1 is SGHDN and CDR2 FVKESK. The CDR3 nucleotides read TGTGCCAGCAGCCAAGTCTTAGGGCAGCAGTACTTC. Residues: CASSQVLGQQYF.